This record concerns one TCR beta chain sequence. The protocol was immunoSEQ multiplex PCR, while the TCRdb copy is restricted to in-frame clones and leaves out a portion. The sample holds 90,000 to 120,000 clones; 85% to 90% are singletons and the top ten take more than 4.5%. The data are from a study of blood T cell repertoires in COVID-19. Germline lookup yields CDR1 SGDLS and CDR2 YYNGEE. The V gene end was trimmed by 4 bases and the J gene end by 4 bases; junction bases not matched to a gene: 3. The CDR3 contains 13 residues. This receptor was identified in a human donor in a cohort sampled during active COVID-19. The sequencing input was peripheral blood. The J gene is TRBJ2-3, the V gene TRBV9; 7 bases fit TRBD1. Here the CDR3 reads CASSQGGADTQYF. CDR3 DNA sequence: TGTGCCAGCAGCCAAGGGGGCGCAGATACGCAGTATTTT.